This note documents a single T cell receptor (beta chain) sequence. The data belong to a study of T cell responses to AZD1222 COVID-19 vaccine. Profiled with immunoSEQ multiplex PCR; TCRdb holds only in-frame clones, not every one. This table holds 120,000 or so clones, 70% to 90% found once. This receptor was taken from an adult in good health. The sequencing here drew on peripheral blood, taken on day 0 of AZD1222 vaccination.

The CDR3 DNA is TGTGCCAGCAGTGAAGCCAGGGGGAATCAGCCCCAGCATTTT. Translation gives CASSEARGNQPQHF. The chain links TRBV2 to TRBJ1-5; 7 nucleotides line up with TRBD1. CDR1 and CDR2 (germline): SNHLY, FYNNEI. J gave up 4 bases and V 0 bases, and 0 bases lay outside the gene matches. The CDR3 is made up of 14 amino acids.